The next 32 T cell receptor beta chains were all read from a single sample in a study of Graves' ophthalmopathy and Graves' hyperthyroidism. Amplified TCR beta CDR3 regions were obtained using RNA transcripts as template. Second-round multiplex PCR came after first-round RT-PCR with HTBI primers. TCRdb reprocessed the multiplex PCR reads via MiXCR and lists one record per CDR3 protein. The data show about 16,000 distinct CDR3 sequences, 46% seen once. The sample consisted of peripheral blood. These receptors came from a woman between 40 and 50 years old with stable Graves' hyperthyroidism.

The chain employs TRBV24-1 and TRBJ2-7; no definite D call. V was pared by 2 bases and J by 0 bases, with 4 bases between. This CDR3 is built from 13 residues. Germline CDR1 reads KGHDR; CDR2 reads SFDVKD. In nucleotides, the CDR3 is TGTGCCACCAGTGATTCGGGCTCCTACGAGCAGTACTTC. Protein sequence: CATSDSGSYEQYF.

The J gene is TRBJ1-2, the V gene TRBV7-8; D unclear. The V gene's germline CDR1 is SGHVS and CDR2 FQNEAQ. The CDR3 sequence is 14 residues long. Between the trimmed V and J ends, which lost 8 bases and 4 bases, there was a span of 17 bases. The CDR3 loop reads CASGPRTVSYGYTF. In nucleotides, the CDR3 is TGTGCCAGCGGTCCCCGTACGGTCTCCTATGGCTACACCTTC.

This clonotype has only a few counts. The gene calls are TRBV6-2 or TRBV6-3 and TRBJ2-7; D gene uncertain. V gave up 5 bases and J gave up 2 bases, with 16 bases separating them. This CDR3 has 15 amino acids. Germline V gene lookup returns CDR1 MNHEY and CDR2 SVGEGT. The CDR3 spells CASSAADGTPYEQYF. The CDR3 nucleotides are TGTGCCAGCAGTGCAGCAGACGGAACCCCCTACGAGCAGTACTTC.

V gene TRBV20-1 combines with J gene TRBJ1-3; D gene ambiguous. The CDR3 sequence is 12 residues long. Germline V lookup: CDR1 DFQATT, CDR2 SNEGSKA (reference sequence). Here the CDR3 DNA reads TGCAGCGCGTCAGGAGGGGGAAACACCATATATTTT. It is translated as CSASGGGNTIYF.

This clonotype was observed a single time. The CDR3 DNA sequence: TGTGCCATCAGGCCCGGGGGCGAAACTGAAGCTTTCTTT. This encodes CAIRPGGETEAFF. The chain employs TRBV10-3 and TRBJ1-1; weak D call: TRBD1 (6 bases). The CDR3 contains 13 residues. Per germline, CDR1 ENHRY and CDR2 SYGVKD. V was cut by 6 bases and J by 5 bases, with 13 bases left in between.

A remark on this clonotype: With a much larger clone just one base away, this may be a read error. CDR3 loop: CASGYSRTNYGYTF. CDR3 nucleotides: TGTGCCAGCGGTTACTCGAGGACTAACTATGGCTACACCTTC. The rearrangement joins TRBV6-2 or TRBV6-3 to TRBJ1-2; D is undetermined. This CDR3 is built from 14 residues. Germline V lookup: CDR1 MNHEY, CDR2 SVGEGT.

Judged by abundance, this clonotype is medium-sized. This chain joins TRBV7-2 and TRBJ2-1; 8 bases align to TRBD2. Trimming took 7 bases from V and 9 from J; bases not matched to a gene: 8. Germline CDR1 is SGHTA and CDR2 is FQGNSA. The CDR3 length is 13 residues. The CDR3 coding sequence is TGTGCCAGCACCCTTGACAGCGGGGGTGAGCAGTTCTTC. Translating gives CASTLDSGGEQFF.

About this clonotype itself: A junction end diverges from the germline sequence, so it may reflect a read error. The chain uses TRBV7-2 and TRBJ1-1; D perhaps matches TRBD1 (5 bases). The length of the CDR3 is 13 residues. Germline CDR1 reads SGHTA; CDR2 reads FQGNSA. CDR3 in DNA: TGTGCCAGCAGCTTAGGCGGGGCCACTGAAGCCTTCTTT. It encodes CASSLGGATEAFF.

The chain joins TRBV2 to TRBJ1-2; D not resolved. V was cut by 4 bases and J by 6 bases, with 6 bases left in between. Germline V CDR1 and CDR2: SNHLY, FYNNEI. CDR3 length equals 11 residues. CDR3 nucleotide sequence: TGTGCCAGCAGTGGTGAGGATGGCTACACCTTC. Its protein is CASSGEDGYTF.

This chain joins TRBV7-9 and TRBJ1-6; TRBD1 matches at 9 bases. Trimming removed 5 bases from V and 6 bases from J; junction bases left unmatched: 2. Germline CDR1 SEHNR, CDR2 FQNEAQ (reference sequence). The CDR3 is made up of 14 amino acids. The CDR3: CASSPDRGNSPLHF. The CDR3, as DNA: TGTGCCAGCAGCCCGGACAGGGGTAATTCACCCCTCCACTTT.

The chain has TRBV20-1 and TRBJ1-1, with 9 positions matching TRBD1. CDR1 is DFQATT and CDR2 is SNEGSKA in the germline V gene (reference sequence). The CDR3 spans 12 residues. J was trimmed by 5 bases and V by 5 bases; bases with no gene match: 3. CDR3 in amino acids: CSASDRGTEAFF. CDR3 sequence (DNA): TGCAGTGCTTCGGACAGGGGAACTGAAGCTTTCTTT.

This clonotype appeared many times. The gene calls are TRBV24-1 and TRBJ2-1; D is possibly TRBD1 (6 bases). This CDR3 spans 18 amino acids. From germline, CDR1 is KGHDR and CDR2 SFDVKD. Trimming cost V 4 bases and J 0 bases, with 18 bases left between them. CDR3 in DNA: TGTGCCACCAGTGACCCCACAGGGAGTGAAAACTCCTACAATGAGCAGTTCTTC. It yields the protein CATSDPTGSENSYNEQFF.

Worth noting for this clonotype: A junction end diverges from the germline sequence, so it may reflect a read error. The chain is built from TRBV24-1 and TRBJ2-5; D perhaps matches TRBD1 (6 bases). CDR3 length equals 15 residues. The germline CDR1 and CDR2 sequences are KGHDR and SFDVKD. The CDR3 loop is CAASDRTRQQETQYF. The CDR3 nucleotides read TGTGCCGCCAGTGACAGGACCCGACAGCAAGAGACCCAGTACTTC.

This sequence joins TRBV30 and TRBJ2-1; D call uncertain. The V end was cut by 4 bases, the J end by 0 bases, with 13 bases between. CDR3 length equals 15 residues. Germline assignment: CDR1 GTSNPN and CDR2 SVGIG (reference sequence). In DNA, the CDR3 is TGTGCCTGGACCAAAAGGGCCAGCTCCTACAATGAGCAGTTCTTC. Translated, it gives CAWTKRASSYNEQFF.

This clonotype was seen only a few times. The gene calls are TRBV6-6 and TRBJ2-3; possibly TRBD2 for D (6 bases). The germline gives CDR1 MNHNY, CDR2 SVGAGI (reference sequence). This CDR3 has 14 residues. Trimming shortened V by 8 bases and J by 2 bases, and 14 bases separated the two germline ends. The CDR3 sequence: CASGGIQVTDTQYF. The CDR3 DNA sequence: TGTGCCAGCGGGGGGATACAAGTCACAGATACGCAGTATTTT.

In the case of this clonotype: A much larger clone differs from this one at a single base, so this may be a read error. The chain joins TRBV5-4 to TRBJ2-7, with TRBD1 identical over 10 bases. Trimming cost V 3 bases and J 7 bases; bases outside gene matches: 7. Per the germline V gene, CDR1 is SGHNT and CDR2 is YYREEE (reference sequence). The CDR3 sequence is 14 residues long. The CDR3 protein is CASSSTGGPGEQYF. The CDR3 DNA sequence: TGTGCCAGCAGCTCGACAGGGGGCCCGGGGGAGCAGTACTTC. Full variable domain (rest looked up from reference TRBV5-4 and TRBJ2-7): ETGVTQSPTHLIKTRGQQVTLRCSSQSGHNTVSWYQQALGQGPQFIFQYYREEENGRGNFPPRFSGLQFPNYSSELNVNALELDDSALYLCASSSTGGPGEQYFGPGTRLTVT.

For this clonotype: It is likely a read error, because the conserved phenylalanine at the end of the CDR3 is missing. This chain joins TRBV7-3 and TRBJ2-3, with 11 positions matching TRBD2. Germline assignment: CDR1 SGHTA and CDR2 FQGTGA. The junction had 2 bases not matched to a gene; V was cut back by 0 bases and J by 0 bases. The CDR3 has 17 residues. CDR3 residues: CASSLTSGGASTDTQYS. The CDR3 DNA is TGTGCCAGCAGCTTAACTAGCGGGGGGGCCAGCACAGATACGCAGTATTCT.

This clonotype was picked up many times. The gene calls are TRBV5-4 and TRBJ2-5, with D perhaps matching TRBD2 (6 bases). CDR1 is SGHNT, CDR2 YYREEE, per germline (reference sequence). Trimming stripped 4 bases from V and 5 bases from J, with 15 bases between. The CDR3 has 14 residues. CDR3 loop: CASSQEGTGETQYF. The CDR3 DNA is TGTGCCAGCAGCCAGGAGGGGACCGGGGAGACCCAGTACTTC. Supplemented by reference TRBV5-4 and TRBJ2-5, the full variable domain reads ETGVTQSPTHLIKTRGQQVTLRCSSQSGHNTVSWYQQALGQGPQFIFQYYREEENGRGNFPPRFSGLQFPNYSSELNVNALELDDSALYLCASSQEGTGETQYFGPGTRLLVL.

This clonotype has a handful of counts. The J gene is TRBJ2-7, the V gene TRBV25-1; D is unresolved. The CDR3 runs 15 residues. V was trimmed by 5 bases and J by 4 bases, leaving 18 bases between them. Germline CDR1 MGHDK, CDR2 SYGVNS. Written as DNA, the CDR3 is TGTGCCAGCAGTCAGTATGTCGGAGAGACTTACGAGCAGTACTTC. Translation: CASSQYVGETYEQYF.

This clonotype came up many times. The chain has TRBV2 and TRBJ1-5; D ambiguous. This CDR3 has 16 residues. Germline V gene data show CDR1 as SNHLY and CDR2 as FYNNEI. V was shortened by 1 base and J by 6 bases, with 16 bases between the two germline ends. The CDR3 loop is CASSEVESVISQPQHF. CDR3 DNA: TGTGCCAGCAGTGAAGTGGAATCAGTAATTTCTCAGCCCCAGCATTTT.

The rearrangement links TRBV15 to TRBJ2-1, with D maybe TRBD1 (7 bases). There are 17 residues in the CDR3. Trimming shortened V by 2 bases and J by 6 bases, and 20 bases separated the two germline ends. Germline V gives CDR1 LNHNV, CDR2 YYDKDF (reference sequence). The CDR3 is CATSRPSDRVRANEQFF. As DNA, the CDR3 is TGTGCCACCAGCAGACCTAGCGACAGGGTCCGCGCCAATGAGCAGTTCTTC.

V usage is TRBV6-4 and J usage is TRBJ2-2; D tentatively fits TRBD1 or TRBD2 (5 bases each). The CDR3 spans 13 residues. V dropped 1 base and J dropped 6 bases, with 6 bases sitting between them. CDR1 is MRHNA, CDR2 SNTAGT, per germline. The CDR3 reads CASSDLGAGELFF. The CDR3 DNA is TGTGCCAGCAGTGACTTGGGGGCCGGGGAGCTGTTTTTT.

The count of this clonotype is one. DNA of the CDR3: TGTGCCAGCAGCTTTGGTGGCGGGGGTTACAATGAGCAGTTCTTC. Its translation: CASSFGGGGYNEQFF. The chain combines TRBV11-2 with TRBJ2-1, with TRBD2 matching 7 bases. The CDR3 has 15 residues. The germline V gene has CDR1 SGHAT and CDR2 FQNNGV. The V and J ends lost 3 bases and 4 bases, in that order; junction bases with no gene match: 6. Drawing the rest from reference TRBV11-2 and TRBJ2-1, the complete variable domain is EAGVAQSPRYKIIEKRQSVAFWCNPISGHATLYWYQQILGQGPKLLIQFQNNGVVDDSQLPKDRFSAERLKGVDSTLKIQPAKLEDSAVYLCASSFGGGGYNEQFFGPGTRLTVL.

This clonotype was detected many times. The chain links TRBV27 to TRBJ2-1, with D unclear. V was cut by 7 bases and J by 6 bases, with 7 bases left in between. This CDR3 comprises 11 residues. CDR1 and CDR2 (germline): MNHEY, SMNVEV (reference sequence). The DNA for the CDR3 is TGTGCCAGCACCGCCGCCAATGAGCAGTTCTTC. Protein product: CASTAANEQFF.

As concerns this clonotype: A much bigger clone sits one base away, suggesting this may be a read error. J is TRBJ2-7 and V is TRBV20-1; D gene unclear. Per germline, CDR1 DFQATT and CDR2 SNEGSKA (reference sequence). There are 15 residues in the CDR3. Between the trimmed V and J ends, which lost 0 bases and 2 bases, there was a span of 14 bases. This CDR3 is CSARDLGEGPYEQYF. The CDR3 coding sequence is TGCAGTGCTAGAGATTTAGGAGAAGGGCCCTACGAGCAGTACTTC.

This rearrangement joins TRBV5-1 to TRBJ2-7, with D possibly being TRBD1 or TRBD2 (5 bases each). CDR1 SGHRS and CDR2 YFSETQ come from the germline V gene. The CDR3 length is 15 residues. The V end lost 4 bases, the J end lost 3 bases, and 17 bases lay between the germline ends. Written as DNA, the CDR3 is TGCGCCAGCAGCGCCGGGACCGAGGCTGTCTACGAGCAGTACTTC. It yields the protein CASSAGTEAVYEQYF.

The chain is built from TRBV9 and TRBJ2-7; 7 bases map to TRBD1. This CDR3 contains 15 residues. J lost 3 bases, V lost 0 bases, and 6 bases had no gene match. In germline, CDR1 is SGDLS, CDR2 YYNGEE. DNA of the CDR3: TGTGCCAGCAGCGTAGGAGTGACAGGGCTCTACGAGCAGTACTTC. This encodes CASSVGVTGLYEQYF.

The chain couples TRBV6-1 to TRBJ2-7, with D possibly matching TRBD2 (6 bases). The V gene's germline CDR1 is MNHNS and CDR2 SASEGT. Trimming stripped 4 bases from V and 4 bases from J, with 17 bases between. The CDR3 is made up of 15 amino acids. CDR3 in amino acids: CASSAGLPSLYEQYF. CDR3 bases: TGTGCCAGCAGTGCGGGACTTCCCTCCCTATACGAGCAGTACTTC.

This clonotype showed up just once. V is TRBV5-1 and J is TRBJ2-5, with 7 nucleotides matching TRBD1. Germline CDR1 reads SGHRS; CDR2 reads YFSETQ. J was trimmed by 4 bases and V by 2 bases; bases with no gene match: 14. The CDR3 runs to 17 residues. The chain's CDR3 is CASSFPVDRAMGETQYF. The CDR3 DNA sequence: TGCGCCAGCAGCTTCCCCGTTGACAGGGCAATGGGAGAGACCCAGTACTTC.

This rearrangement joins TRBV25-1 to TRBJ1-2; D possibly corresponds to TRBD1 (6 bases). Trimming cost V 5 bases and J 2 bases, with 21 bases left between them. This CDR3 region has 17 residues. CDR1 is MGHDK and CDR2 is SYGVNS in the germline V gene. CDR3 in DNA: TGTGCCAGCAGTTTAGGGGCCACAGGGATGTTAAACTATGGCTACACCTTC. This gives the protein CASSLGATGMLNYGYTF.

The chain joins TRBV4-1 to TRBJ2-3; D might be TRBD1 (6 bases). From germline, CDR1 is MGHRA and CDR2 YSYEKL. Trimming cost V 6 bases and J 4 bases, with 17 bases left between them. CDR3 size: 15 residues. For the CDR3, the DNA is TGCGCCAGCAGTAGTCGGGACACAGTCGCAGATACGCAGTATTTT. Translation: CASSSRDTVADTQYF.

Note on this clonotype: The conserved phenylalanine or tryptophan normally closing the CDR3 is absent here, so this likely arose from a read error. The V call is TRBV10-3, the J call TRBJ1-1, with a possible D match to TRBD1 (5 bases). The CDR3 has 16 residues. Germline CDR1 and CDR2: ENHRY and SYGVKD. With 0 bases removed from V and 1 base from J, the gap between germline ends came to 12 bases. The CDR3 bases are TGTGCCATCAGTGAGTCCTGGGGGGTTGGGAACACTGAAGCTTTCTCT. This translates into CAISESWGVGNTEAFS.